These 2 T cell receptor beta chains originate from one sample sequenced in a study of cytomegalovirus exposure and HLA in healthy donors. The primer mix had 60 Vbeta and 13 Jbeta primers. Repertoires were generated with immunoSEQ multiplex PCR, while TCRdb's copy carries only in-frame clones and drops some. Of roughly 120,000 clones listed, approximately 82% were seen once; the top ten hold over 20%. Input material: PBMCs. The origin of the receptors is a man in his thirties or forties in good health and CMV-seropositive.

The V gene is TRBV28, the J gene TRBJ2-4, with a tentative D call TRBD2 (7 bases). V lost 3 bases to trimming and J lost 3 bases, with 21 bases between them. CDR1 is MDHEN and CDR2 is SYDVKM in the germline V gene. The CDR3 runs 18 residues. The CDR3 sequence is CASSLVLGGGRGKNIQYF. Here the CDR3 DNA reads TGTGCCAGCAGTTTGGTTTTAGGGGGGGGAAGGGGCAAAAACATTCAGTACTTC.

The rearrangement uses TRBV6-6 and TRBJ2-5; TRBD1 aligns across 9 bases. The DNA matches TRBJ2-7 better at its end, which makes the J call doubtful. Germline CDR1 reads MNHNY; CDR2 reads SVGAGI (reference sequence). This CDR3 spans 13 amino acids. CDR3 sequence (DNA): TGTGCCAGCAGTTGGGACAGGGACTACGAGCAGTACTTC. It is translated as CASSWDRDYEQYF.